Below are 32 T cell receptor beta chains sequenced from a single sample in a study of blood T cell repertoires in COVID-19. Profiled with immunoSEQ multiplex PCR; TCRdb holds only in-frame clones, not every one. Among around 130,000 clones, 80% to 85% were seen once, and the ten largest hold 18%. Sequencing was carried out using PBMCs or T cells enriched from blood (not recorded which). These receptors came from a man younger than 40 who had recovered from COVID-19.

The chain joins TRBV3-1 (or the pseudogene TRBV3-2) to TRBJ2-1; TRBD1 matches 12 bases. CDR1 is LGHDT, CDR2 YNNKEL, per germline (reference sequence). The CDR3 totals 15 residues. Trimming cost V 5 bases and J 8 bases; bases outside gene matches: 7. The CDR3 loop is CASSTGTGGVYEQFF. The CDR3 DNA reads TGTGCCAGCAGCACCGGGACAGGGGGCGTTTATGAGCAGTTCTTC.

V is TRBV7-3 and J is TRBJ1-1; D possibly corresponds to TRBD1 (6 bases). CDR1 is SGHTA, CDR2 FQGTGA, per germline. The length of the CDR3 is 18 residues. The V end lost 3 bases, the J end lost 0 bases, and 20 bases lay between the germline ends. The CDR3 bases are TGTGCCAGCAGCTTTAACCGGGACACCGACCTCATGAACACTGAAGCTTTCTTT. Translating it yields CASSFNRDTDLMNTEAFF.

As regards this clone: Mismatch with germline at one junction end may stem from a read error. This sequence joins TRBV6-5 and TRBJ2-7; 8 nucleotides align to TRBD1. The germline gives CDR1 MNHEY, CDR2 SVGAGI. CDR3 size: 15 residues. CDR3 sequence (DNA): TGTGCCGGCAGCTCCGAGGACAGGGCGACCTACGAGCAGTACTTC. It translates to CAGSSEDRATYEQYF.

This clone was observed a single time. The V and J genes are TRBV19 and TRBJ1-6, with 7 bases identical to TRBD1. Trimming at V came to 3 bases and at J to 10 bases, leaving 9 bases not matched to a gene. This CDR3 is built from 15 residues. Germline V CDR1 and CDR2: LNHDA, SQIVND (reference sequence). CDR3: CASSIGGQGGSPLHF. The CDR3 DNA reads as TGTGCCAGTAGTATCGGTGGCCAGGGGGGCTCACCCCTCCACTTT.

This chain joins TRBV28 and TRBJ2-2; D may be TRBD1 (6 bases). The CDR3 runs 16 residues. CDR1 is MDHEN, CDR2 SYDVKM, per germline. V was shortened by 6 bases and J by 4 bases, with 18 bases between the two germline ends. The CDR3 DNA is TGTGCCAGCAGGCTTTCCCGGGACACACTCACCGGGGAGCTGTTTTTT. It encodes CASRLSRDTLTGELFF. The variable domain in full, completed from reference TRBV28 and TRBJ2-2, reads DVKVTQSSRYLVKRTGEKVFLECVQDMDHENMFWYRQDPGLGLRLIYFSYDVKMKEKGDIPEGYSVSREKKERFSLILESASTNQTSMYLCASRLSRDTLTGELFFGEGSRLTVL.

The CDR3 coding sequence is TGTGCCAGTAGTCCGACAGGACAGGGTTTCTCGTTTAACACTGAAGCTTTCTTT. It translates to CASSPTGQGFSFNTEAFF. J is TRBJ1-1 and V is TRBV19; 8 nucleotides align to TRBD1. V was pared by 5 bases and J by 2 bases, with 16 bases of the junction left unmatched. There are 18 residues in the CDR3. Germline CDR1 is LNHDA and CDR2 is SQIVND (reference sequence).

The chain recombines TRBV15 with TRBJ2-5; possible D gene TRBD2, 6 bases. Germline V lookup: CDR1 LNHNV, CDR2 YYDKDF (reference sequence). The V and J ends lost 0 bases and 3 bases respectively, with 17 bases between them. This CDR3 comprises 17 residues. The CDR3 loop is CATSRDLARAREETQYF. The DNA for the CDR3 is TGTGCCACCAGCAGAGATCTAGCGCGGGCCCGTGAAGAGACCCAGTACTTC.

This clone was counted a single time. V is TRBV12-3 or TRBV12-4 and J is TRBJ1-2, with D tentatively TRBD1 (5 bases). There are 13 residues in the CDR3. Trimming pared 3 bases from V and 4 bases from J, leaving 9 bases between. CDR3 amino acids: CASSLDTTYGYTF. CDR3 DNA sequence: TGTGCCAGCAGTTTGGACACTACCTATGGCTACACCTTC.

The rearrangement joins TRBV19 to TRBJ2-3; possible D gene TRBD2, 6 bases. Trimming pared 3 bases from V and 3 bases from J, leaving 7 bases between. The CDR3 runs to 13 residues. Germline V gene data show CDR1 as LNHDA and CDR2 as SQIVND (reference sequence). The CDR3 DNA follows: TGTGCCAGTAGTATTGGGGGGACAGATACGCAGTATTTT. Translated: CASSIGGTDTQYF. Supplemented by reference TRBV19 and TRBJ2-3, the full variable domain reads DGGITQSPKYLFRKEGQNVTLSCEQNLNHDAMYWYRQDPGQGLRLIYYSQIVNDFQKGDIAEGYSVSREKKESFPLTVTSAQKNPTAFYLCASSIGGTDTQYFGPGTRLTVL.

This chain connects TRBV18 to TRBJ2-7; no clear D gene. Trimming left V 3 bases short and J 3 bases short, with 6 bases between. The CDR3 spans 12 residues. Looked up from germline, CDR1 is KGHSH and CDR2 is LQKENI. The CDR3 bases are TGTGCCAGCTCACCTAACGGCTACGAGCAGTACTTC. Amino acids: CASSPNGYEQYF.

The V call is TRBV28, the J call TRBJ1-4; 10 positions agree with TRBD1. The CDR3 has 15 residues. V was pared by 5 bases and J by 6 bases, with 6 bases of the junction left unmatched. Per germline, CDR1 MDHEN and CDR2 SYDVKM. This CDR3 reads CASSDPDRGYEKLFF. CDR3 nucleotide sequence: TGTGCCAGCAGTGACCCGGACAGGGGGTATGAAAAACTGTTTTTT.

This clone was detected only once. The CDR3 reads CASTPPEQGPKQNTEAFF. DNA for the CDR3: TGTGCCAGCACCCCCCCCGAGCAGGGGCCGAAGCAGAACACTGAAGCTTTCTTT. This sequence joins TRBV28 and TRBJ1-1; maybe TRBD1 (6 bases). Between the trimmed V and J ends, which lost 7 bases and 1 base, there was a span of 25 bases. The germline V gene has CDR1 MDHEN and CDR2 SYDVKM. CDR3 length equals 18 residues.

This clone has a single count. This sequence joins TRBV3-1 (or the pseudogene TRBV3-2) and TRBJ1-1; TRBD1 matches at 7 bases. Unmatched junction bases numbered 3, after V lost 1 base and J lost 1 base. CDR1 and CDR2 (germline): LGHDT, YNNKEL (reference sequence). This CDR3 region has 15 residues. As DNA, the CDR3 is TGTGCCAGCAGCCAAGTCTACAGGGGGAACACTGAAGCTTTCTTT. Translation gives CASSQVYRGNTEAFF.

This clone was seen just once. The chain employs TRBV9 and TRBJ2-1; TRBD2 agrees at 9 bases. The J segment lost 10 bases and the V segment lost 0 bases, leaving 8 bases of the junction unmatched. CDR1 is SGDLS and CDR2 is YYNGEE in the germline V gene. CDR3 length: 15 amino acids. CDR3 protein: CASSVATSGPLEQFF. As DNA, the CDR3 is TGTGCCAGCAGCGTAGCGACTAGCGGCCCTCTGGAGCAGTTCTTC.

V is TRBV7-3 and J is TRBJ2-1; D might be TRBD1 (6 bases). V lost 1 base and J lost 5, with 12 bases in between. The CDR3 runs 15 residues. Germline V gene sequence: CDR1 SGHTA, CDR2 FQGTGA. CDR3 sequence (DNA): TGTGCCAGCAGCTTAAGTGGGGGCAAGCACAATGAGCAGTTCTTC. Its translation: CASSLSGGKHNEQFF.

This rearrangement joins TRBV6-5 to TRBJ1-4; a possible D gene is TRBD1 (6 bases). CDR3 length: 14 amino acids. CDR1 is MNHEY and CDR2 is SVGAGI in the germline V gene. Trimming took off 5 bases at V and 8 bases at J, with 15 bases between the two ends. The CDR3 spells CASSPETGGEKLFF. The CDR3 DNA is TGTGCCAGCAGTCCCGAGACGGGGGGCGAAAAACTGTTTTTT.

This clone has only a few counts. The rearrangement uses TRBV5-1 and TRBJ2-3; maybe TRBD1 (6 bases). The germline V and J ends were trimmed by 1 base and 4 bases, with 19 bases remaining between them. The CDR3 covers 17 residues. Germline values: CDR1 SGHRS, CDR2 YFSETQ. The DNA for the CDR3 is TGCGCCAGCAGCTTGCCGGTGAGTCTCCAGGGGCCAGATACGCAGTATTTT. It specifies CASSLPVSLQGPDTQYF.

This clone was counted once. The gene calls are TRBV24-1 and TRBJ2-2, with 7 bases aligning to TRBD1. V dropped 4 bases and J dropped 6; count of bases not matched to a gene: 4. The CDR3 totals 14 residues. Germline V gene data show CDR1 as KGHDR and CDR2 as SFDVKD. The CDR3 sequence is CATSENRGAGELFF. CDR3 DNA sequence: TGTGCCACCAGTGAGAACAGGGGTGCCGGGGAGCTGTTTTTT.

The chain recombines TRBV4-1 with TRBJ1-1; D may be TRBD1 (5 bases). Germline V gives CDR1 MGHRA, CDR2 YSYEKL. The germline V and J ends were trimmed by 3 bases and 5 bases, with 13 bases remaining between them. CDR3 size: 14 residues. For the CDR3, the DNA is TGCGCCAGCAGCCAGGACGCCGGGGGGACTGAAGCTTTCTTT. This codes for CASSQDAGGTEAFF.

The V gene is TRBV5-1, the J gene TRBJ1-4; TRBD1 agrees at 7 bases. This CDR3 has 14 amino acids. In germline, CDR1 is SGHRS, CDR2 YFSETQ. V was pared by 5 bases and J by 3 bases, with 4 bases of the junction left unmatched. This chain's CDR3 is CASRPGQPNEKLFF. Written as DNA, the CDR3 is TGCGCCAGCAGACCGGGACAGCCTAATGAAAAACTGTTTTTT.

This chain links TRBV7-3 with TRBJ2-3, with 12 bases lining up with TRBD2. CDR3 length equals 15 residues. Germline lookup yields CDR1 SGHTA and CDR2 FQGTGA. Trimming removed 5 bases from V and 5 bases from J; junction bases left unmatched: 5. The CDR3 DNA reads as TGTGCCAGCAGCCCCGGACTAGCGGGGCAAGATACGCAGTATTTT. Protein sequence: CASSPGLAGQDTQYF.

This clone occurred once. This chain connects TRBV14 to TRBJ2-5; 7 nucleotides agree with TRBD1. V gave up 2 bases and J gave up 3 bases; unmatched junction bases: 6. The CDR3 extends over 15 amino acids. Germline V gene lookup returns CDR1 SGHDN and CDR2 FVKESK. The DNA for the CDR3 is TGTGCCAGCAGCCAAACTTCCAGGGGGAAAGAGACCCAGTACTTC. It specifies CASSQTSRGKETQYF.

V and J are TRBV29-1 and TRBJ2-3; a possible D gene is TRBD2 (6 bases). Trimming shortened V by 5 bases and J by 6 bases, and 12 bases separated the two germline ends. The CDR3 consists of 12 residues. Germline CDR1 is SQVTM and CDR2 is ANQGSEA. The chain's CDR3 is CSVQLGGDTQYF. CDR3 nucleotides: TGCAGCGTTCAATTGGGAGGTGATACGCAGTATTTT.

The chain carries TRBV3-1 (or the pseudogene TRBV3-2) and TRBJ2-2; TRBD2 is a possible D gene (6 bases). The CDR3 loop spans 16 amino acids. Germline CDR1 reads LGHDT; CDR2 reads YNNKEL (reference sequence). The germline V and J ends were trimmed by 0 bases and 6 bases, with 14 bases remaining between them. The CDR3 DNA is TGTGCCAGCAGCCAAGATTGGGGAAGGAGGGCCGGGGAGCTGTTTTTT. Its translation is CASSQDWGRRAGELFF.

The CDR3 spells CASSLGSSGGKETQYF. For the CDR3, the DNA is TGCGCCAGCAGCTTGGGCAGCTCGGGGGGTAAAGAGACCCAGTACTTC. This rearrangement joins TRBV5-1 to TRBJ2-5; 7 bases fit TRBD2. The CDR3 is made up of 16 amino acids. J lost 3 bases, V lost 0 bases, and 8 bases had no gene match. Germline CDR1 and CDR2: SGHRS and YFSETQ.

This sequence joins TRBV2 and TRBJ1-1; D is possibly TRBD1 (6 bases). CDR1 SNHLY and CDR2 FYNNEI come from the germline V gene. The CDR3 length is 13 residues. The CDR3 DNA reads TGTGCTTCCCACAGGGCTGAGGGCACTGAAGCTTTCTTT. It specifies CASHRAEGTEAFF.

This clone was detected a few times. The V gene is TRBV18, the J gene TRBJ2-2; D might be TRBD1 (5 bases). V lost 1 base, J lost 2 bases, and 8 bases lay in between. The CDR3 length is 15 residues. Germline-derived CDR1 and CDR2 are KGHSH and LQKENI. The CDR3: CASSPQGSNTGELFF. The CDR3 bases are TGTGCCAGCTCACCACAGGGGTCTAACACCGGGGAGCTGTTTTTT.

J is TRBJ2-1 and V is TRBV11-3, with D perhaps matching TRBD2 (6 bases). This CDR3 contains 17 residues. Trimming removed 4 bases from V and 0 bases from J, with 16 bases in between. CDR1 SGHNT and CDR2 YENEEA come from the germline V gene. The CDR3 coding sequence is TGTGCCAGCAGCTCCTCTGACGGGGGAAGCTCCTACAATGAGCAGTTCTTC. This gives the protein CASSSSDGGSSYNEQFF.

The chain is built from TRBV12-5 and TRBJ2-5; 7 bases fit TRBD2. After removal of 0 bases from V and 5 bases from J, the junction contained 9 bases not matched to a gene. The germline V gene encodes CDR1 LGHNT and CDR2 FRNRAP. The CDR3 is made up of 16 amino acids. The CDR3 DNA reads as TGTGCTAGTGGTTTGGTACGGGGCGGGAGACCGGAGACCCAGTACTTC. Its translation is CASGLVRGGRPETQYF. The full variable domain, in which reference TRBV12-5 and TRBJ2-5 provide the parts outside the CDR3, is DARVTQTPRHKVTEMGQEVTMRCQPILGHNTVFWYRQTMMQGLELLAYFRNRAPLDDSGMPKDRFSAEMPDATLATLKIQPSEPRDSAVYFCASGLVRGGRPETQYFGPGTRLLVL.

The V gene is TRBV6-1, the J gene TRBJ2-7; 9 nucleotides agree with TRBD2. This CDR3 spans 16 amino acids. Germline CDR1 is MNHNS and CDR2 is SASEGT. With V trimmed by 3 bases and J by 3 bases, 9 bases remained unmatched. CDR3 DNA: TGTGCCAGCAGTGAGTTAGCGGGAGAGGGTAGCTACGAGCAGTACTTC. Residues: CASSELAGEGSYEQYF.

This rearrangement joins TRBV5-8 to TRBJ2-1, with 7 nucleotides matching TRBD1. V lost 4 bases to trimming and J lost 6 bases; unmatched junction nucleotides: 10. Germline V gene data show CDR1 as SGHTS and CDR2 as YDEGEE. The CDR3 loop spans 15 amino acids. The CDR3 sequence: CASSHPRTGINEQFF. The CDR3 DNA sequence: TGTGCCAGCAGCCACCCCAGGACAGGAATCAATGAGCAGTTCTTC.

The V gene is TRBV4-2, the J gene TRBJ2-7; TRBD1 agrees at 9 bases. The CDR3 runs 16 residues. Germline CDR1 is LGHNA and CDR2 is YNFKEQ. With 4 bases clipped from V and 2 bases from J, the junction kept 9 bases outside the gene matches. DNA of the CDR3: TGTGCCAGCAGCCTCGTCGCCGGGACAGGGACCTACGAGCAGTACTTC. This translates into CASSLVAGTGTYEQYF.